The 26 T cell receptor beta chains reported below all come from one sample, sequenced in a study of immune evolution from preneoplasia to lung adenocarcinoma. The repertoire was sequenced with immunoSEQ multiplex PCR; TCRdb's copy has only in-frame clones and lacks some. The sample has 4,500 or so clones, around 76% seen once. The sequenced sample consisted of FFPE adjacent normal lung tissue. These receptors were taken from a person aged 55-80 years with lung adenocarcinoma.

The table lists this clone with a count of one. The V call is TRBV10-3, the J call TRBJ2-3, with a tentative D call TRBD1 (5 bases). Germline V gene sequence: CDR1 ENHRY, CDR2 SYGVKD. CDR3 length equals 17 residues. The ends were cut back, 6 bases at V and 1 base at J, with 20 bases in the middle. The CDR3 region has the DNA TGTGCCATCAGACCTGGGCCCCAAGGGGCAGGCACAGATACGCAGTATTTT. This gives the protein CAIRPGPQGAGTDTQYF.

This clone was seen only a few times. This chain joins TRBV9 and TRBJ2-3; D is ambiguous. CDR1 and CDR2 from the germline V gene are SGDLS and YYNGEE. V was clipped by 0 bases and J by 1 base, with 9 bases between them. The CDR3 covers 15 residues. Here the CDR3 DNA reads TGTGCCAGCAGCGTAGAGAGTAGGGGCACAGATACGCAGTATTTT. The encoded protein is CASSVESRGTDTQYF.

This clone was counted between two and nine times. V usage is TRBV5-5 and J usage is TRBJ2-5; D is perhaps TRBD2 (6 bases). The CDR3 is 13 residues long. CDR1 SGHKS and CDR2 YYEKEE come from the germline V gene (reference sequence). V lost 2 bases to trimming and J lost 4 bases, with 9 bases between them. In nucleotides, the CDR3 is TGTGCCAGCAGCTTTACTAGCCGAGAGACCCAGTACTTC. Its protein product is CASSFTSRETQYF.

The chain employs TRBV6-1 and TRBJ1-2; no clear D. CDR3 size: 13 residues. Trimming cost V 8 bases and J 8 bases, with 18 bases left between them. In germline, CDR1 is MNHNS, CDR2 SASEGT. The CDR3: CASLLDRMSGYTF. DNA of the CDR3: TGTGCCAGCCTTCTAGACCGGATGAGCGGCTACACCTTC.

CDR3 in DNA: TGTGCCTGGAGTGTACACCACGAAGCTTTCTTT. Translated, it gives CAWSVHHEAFF. The chain has TRBV30 and TRBJ1-1; no reliable D call. This CDR3 has 11 amino acids. V gave up 0 bases and J gave up 8 bases, with 7 bases separating them. CDR1 is GTSNPN, CDR2 SVGIG, per germline (reference sequence).

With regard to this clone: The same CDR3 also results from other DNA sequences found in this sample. CDR3 DNA sequence: TGCGCCAGCAGCTTCGGGTGGGACACTGAAGCTTTCTTT. Its protein product is CASSFGWDTEAFF. The gene calls are TRBV5-1 and TRBJ1-1; D ambiguous. CDR1 is SGHRS and CDR2 is YFSETQ in the germline V gene. V was trimmed by 2 bases and J by 3 bases, leaving 8 bases between them. The CDR3 is 13 residues long.

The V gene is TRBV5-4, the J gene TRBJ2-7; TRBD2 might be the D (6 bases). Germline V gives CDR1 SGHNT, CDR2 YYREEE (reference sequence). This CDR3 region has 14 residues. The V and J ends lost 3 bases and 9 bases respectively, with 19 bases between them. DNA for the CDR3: TGTGCCAGCAGCTGGGGACTGGAGGTCGGGGGGCAGTACTTC. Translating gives CASSWGLEVGGQYF.

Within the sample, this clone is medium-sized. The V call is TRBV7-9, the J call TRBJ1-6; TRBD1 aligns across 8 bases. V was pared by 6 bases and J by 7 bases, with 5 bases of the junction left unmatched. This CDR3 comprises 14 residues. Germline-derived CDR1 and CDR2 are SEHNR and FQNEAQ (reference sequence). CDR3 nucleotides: TGTGCCAGCAGGGATACAGGGGGGAATTCACCCCTCCACTTT. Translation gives CASRDTGGNSPLHF.

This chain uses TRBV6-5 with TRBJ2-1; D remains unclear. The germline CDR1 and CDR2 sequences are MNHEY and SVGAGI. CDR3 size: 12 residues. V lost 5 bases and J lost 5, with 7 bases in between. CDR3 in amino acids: CASSTSHNEQFF. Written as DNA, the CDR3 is TGTGCCAGCAGTACCAGTCACAATGAGCAGTTCTTC.

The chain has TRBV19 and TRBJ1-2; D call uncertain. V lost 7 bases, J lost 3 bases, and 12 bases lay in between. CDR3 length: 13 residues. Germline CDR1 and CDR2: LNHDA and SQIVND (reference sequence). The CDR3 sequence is CASNIPSYYGYTF. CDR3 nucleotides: TGTGCCAGTAATATTCCCAGCTACTATGGCTACACCTTC.

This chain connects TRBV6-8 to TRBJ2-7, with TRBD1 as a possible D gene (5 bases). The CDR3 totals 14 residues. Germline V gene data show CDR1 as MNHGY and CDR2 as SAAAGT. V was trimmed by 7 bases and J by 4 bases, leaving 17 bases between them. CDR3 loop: CASNHRPRDYEQYF. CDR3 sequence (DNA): TGTGCCAGCAACCATCGACCCAGGGATTACGAGCAGTACTTC.

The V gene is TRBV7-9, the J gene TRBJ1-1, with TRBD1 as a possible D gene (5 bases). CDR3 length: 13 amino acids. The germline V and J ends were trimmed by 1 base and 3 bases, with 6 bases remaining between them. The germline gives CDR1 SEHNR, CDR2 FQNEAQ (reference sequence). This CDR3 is CASSLVTDTEAFF. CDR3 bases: TGTGCCAGCAGCTTAGTGACAGACACTGAAGCTTTCTTT.

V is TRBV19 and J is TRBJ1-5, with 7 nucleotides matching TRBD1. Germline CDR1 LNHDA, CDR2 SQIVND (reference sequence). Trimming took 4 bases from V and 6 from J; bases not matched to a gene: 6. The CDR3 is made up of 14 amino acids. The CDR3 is CASSRQGAGQPQHF. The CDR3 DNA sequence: TGTGCCAGTAGTAGACAGGGAGCGGGTCAGCCCCAGCATTTT.

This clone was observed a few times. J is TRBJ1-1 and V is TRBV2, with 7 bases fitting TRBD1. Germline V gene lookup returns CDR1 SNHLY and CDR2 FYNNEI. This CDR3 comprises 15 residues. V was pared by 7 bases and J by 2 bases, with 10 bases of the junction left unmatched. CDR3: CASMTAGGINTEAFF. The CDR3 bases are TGTGCCAGCATGACCGCAGGGGGAATAAACACTGAAGCTTTCTTT.

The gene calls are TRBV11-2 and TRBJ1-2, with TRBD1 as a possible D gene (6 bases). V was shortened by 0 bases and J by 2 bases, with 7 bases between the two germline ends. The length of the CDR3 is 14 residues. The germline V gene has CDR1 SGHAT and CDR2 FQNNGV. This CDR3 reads CASSLDQGNYGYTF. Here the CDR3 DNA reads TGTGCCAGCAGCTTAGATCAGGGGAACTATGGCTACACCTTC.

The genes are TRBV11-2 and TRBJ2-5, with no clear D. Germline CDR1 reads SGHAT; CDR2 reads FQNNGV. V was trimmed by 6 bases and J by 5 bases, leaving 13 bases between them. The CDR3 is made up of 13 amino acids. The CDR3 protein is CASRVDGSETQYF. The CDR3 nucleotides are TGTGCCAGCAGGGTGGATGGGTCTGAGACCCAGTACTTC.

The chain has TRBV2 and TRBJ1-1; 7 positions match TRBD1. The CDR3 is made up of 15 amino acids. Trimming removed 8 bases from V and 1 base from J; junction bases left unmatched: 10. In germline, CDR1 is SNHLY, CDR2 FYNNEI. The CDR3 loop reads CASRRQGGTNTEAFF. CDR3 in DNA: TGTGCCAGCCGACGACAGGGAGGCACGAACACTGAAGCTTTCTTT.

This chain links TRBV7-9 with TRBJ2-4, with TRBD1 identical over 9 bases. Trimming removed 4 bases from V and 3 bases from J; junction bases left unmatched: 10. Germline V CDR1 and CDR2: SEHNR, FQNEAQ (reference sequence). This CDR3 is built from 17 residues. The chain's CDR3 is CASSSRGDRGDKNIQYF. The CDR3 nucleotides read TGTGCCAGCAGCTCTAGGGGCGACAGGGGGGACAAAAACATTCAGTACTTC.

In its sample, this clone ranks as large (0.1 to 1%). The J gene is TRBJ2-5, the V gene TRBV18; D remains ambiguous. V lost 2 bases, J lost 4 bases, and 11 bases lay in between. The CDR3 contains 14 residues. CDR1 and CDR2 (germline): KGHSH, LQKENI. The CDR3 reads CASSPVPAGETQYF. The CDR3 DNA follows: TGTGCCAGCTCACCAGTGCCAGCTGGAGAGACCCAGTACTTC.

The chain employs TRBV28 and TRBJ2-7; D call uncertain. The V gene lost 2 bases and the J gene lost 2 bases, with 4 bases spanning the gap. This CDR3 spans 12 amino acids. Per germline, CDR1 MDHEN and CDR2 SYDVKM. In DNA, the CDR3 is TGTGCCAGCAGTTTAGTCACCTACGAGCAGTACTTC. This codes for CASSLVTYEQYF.

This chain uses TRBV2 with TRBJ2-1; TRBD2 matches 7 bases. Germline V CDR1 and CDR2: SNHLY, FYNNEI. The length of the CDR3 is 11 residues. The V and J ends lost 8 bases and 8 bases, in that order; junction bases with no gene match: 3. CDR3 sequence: CASRLADEQFF. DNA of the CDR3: TGTGCCAGCCGACTAGCAGATGAGCAGTTCTTC.

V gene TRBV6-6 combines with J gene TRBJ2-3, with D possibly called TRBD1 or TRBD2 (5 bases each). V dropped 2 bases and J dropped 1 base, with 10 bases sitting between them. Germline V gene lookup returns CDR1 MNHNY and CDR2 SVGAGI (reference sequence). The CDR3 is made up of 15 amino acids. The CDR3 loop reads CASSYDPGRTDTQYF. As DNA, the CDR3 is TGTGCCAGCAGTTACGACCCGGGACGCACAGATACGCAGTATTTT.

The CDR3 nucleotides are TGTGCCAGCAGCGCTCGGATGGTAATGGGAAATGAGCAGTTCTTC. The encoded protein is CASSARMVMGNEQFF. This chain uses TRBV11-2 with TRBJ2-1, with D unresolved. The CDR3 sequence is 15 residues long. The germline V gene encodes CDR1 SGHAT and CDR2 FQNNGV. V lost 5 bases and J 7 bases, leaving 18 bases between the germline ends.

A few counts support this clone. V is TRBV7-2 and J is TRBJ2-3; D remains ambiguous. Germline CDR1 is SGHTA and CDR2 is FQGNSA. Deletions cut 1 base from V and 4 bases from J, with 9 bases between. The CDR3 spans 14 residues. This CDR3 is CASSLVGRSDTQYF. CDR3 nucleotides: TGTGCCAGCAGCTTAGTAGGCAGATCAGATACGCAGTATTTT.

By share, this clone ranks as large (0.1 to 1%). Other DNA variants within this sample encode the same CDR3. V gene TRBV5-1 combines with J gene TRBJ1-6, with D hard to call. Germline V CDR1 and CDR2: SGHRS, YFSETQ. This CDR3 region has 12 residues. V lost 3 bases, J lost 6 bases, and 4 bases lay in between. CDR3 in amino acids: CASSSGNSPLHF. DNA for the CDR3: TGCGCCAGCAGCTCGGGTAATTCACCCCTCCACTTT.

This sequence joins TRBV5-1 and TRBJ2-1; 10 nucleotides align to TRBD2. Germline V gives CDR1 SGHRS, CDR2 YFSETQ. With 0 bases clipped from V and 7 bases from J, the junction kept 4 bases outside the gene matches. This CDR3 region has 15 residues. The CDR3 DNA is TGCGCCAGCAGCTTGGGTAGCGGGGGGTTGAATGAGCAGTTCTTC. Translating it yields CASSLGSGGLNEQFF.